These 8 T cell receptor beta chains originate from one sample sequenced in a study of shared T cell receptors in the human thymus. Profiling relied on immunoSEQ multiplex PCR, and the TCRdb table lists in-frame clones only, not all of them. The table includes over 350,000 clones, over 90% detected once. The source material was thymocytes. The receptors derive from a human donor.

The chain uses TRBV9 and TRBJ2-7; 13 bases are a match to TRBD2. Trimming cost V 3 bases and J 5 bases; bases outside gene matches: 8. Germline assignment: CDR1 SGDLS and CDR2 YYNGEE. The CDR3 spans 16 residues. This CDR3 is CASSARWTSGRDEQYF. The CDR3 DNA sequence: TGTGCCAGCAGCGCCCGCTGGACTAGCGGGAGAGACGAGCAGTACTTC.

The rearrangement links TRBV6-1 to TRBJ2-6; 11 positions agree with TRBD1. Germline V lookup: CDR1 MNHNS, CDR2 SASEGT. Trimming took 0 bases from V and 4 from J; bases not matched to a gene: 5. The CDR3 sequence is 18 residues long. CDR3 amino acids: CASSEAGQGALGANVLTF. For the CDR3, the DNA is TGTGCCAGCAGTGAAGCTGGACAGGGGGCGCTCGGGGCCAACGTCCTGACTTTC.

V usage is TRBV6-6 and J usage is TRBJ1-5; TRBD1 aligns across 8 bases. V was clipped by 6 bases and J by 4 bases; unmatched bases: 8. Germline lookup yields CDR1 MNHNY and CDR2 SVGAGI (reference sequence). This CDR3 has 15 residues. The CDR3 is CASRLTGEGNQPQHF. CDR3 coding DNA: TGTGCCAGCAGGTTGACAGGGGAGGGGAATCAGCCCCAGCATTTT.

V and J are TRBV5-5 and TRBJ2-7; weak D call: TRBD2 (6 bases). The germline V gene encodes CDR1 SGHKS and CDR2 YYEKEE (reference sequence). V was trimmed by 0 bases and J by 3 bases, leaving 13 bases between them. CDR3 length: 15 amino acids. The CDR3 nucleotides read TGTGCCAGCAGCTTGGAGGAGACGGGGGTCTACGAGCAGTACTTC. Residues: CASSLEETGVYEQYF.

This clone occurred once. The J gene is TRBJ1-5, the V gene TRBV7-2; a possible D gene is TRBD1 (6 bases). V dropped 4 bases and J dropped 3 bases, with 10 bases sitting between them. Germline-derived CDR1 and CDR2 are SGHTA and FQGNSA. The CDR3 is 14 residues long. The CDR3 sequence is CASSSDRSNQPQHF. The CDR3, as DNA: TGTGCCAGCAGCTCAGACAGGTCCAATCAGCCCCAGCATTTT.

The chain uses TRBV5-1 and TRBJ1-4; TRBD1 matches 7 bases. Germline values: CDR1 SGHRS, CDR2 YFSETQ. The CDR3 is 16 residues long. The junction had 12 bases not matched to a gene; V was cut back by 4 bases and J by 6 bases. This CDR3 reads CASSPVQGRIDEKLFF. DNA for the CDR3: TGCGCCAGCAGCCCAGTACAGGGGAGGATCGATGAAAAACTGTTTTTT.

In nucleotides, the CDR3 is TGTGCCAGCGACGCGGCGGGACAGTGGGGGGGGCCCCAGCATTTT. This sequence encodes CASDAAGQWGGPQHF. V is TRBV19 and J is TRBJ1-5; 7 bases are a match to TRBD1. V lost 9 bases, J lost 9 bases, and 17 bases stayed unmatched. Germline CDR1 is LNHDA and CDR2 is SQIVND (reference sequence). This CDR3 region has 15 residues.

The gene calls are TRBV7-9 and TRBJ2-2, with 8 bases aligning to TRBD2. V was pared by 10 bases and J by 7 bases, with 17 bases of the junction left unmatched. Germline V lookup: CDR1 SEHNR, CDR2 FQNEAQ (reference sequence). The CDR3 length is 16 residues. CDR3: CATRVAGPPRNGELFF. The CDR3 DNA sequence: TGTGCCACCCGGGTAGCGGGACCCCCGAGGAACGGGGAGCTGTTTTTT.